The next 2 T cell receptor beta chains were all read from a single sample in a study of early T cells in non-severe SARS-CoV-2 infection. TCRdb re-called the 5' RACE reads through MiXCR, storing one row per CDR3 protein. The repertoire consists of some 98,000 distinct CDR3 sequences, with 8% to 13% occurring once and the leading ten covering approximately 5%. Sequencing was done on a sample of whole blood. These receptors came from an adult who was a healthcare worker with PCR-confirmed SARS-CoV-2 infection or an uninfected control (not recorded which).

This clonotype was picked up a small number of times. The V gene is TRBV20-1, the J gene TRBJ1-5; no definite D call. Germline V gene data show CDR1 as DFQATT and CDR2 as SNEGSKA (reference sequence). The CDR3 covers 12 residues. Trimming shortened V by 2 bases and J by 4 bases, and 6 bases separated the two germline ends. As DNA, the CDR3 is TGCAGTGCTAGAAATGGGAATCAGCCCCAGCATTTT. This encodes CSARNGNQPQHF.

The chain is built from TRBV19 and TRBJ2-2, with 9 bases fitting TRBD2. CDR3 length: 15 amino acids. Trimming took 3 bases from V and 7 from J; bases not matched to a gene: 6. Germline-derived CDR1 and CDR2 are LNHDA and SQIVND (reference sequence). The CDR3 spells CASSMDIAGVGELFF. The CDR3 DNA reads TGTGCCAGTAGTATGGATATAGCGGGAGTCGGGGAGCTGTTTTTT.